Below are 14 T cell receptor beta chains sequenced from a single sample in a study of human T cells and chemical hapten exposure. TCRdb itself ran the RACE reads through MiXCR, one entry per CDR3 protein. The data show around 42,000 distinct CDR3 sequences, with around a tenth seen just once and 13% to 15% held by the top ten. Time point of the sample: patch test 2, 6 weeks after DPC sensitization. Stated treatment: therapeutic diphenylcyclopropenone sensitization with weekly scalp DPC. The template was total RNA from unfractionated whole blood. The sequencing used whole blood, collected in connection with sensitization to the hapten diphenylcyclopropenone (DPC). The source of these receptors is a woman aged 25 to 45 with alopecia areata. Some clones in this sample may be carry-over from other donors' samples.

This clonotype was counted only a few times. The rearrangement joins TRBV2 to TRBJ2-2; D might be TRBD1 (7 bases). Germline V gives CDR1 SNHLY, CDR2 FYNNEI. The CDR3 is 13 amino acids. Trimming cost V 6 bases and J 5 bases, with 10 bases left between them. This CDR3 reads CASRTGRTGELFF. The CDR3 coding sequence is TGTGCCAGCAGGACAGGGAGGACCGGGGAGCTGTTTTTT.

This clonotype was counted only a few times. CDR3 loop: CASSFGGETQYF. In DNA form, the CDR3 reads TGTGCCAGCAGCTTCGGTGGGGAGACCCAGTACTTC. V and J are TRBV7-2 and TRBJ2-5; D is unclear. V lost 3 bases and J 5 bases, leaving 7 bases between the germline ends. Germline V lookup: CDR1 SGHTA, CDR2 FQGNSA. The CDR3 has 12 residues.

This clonotype was seen a handful of times. This chain links TRBV5-1 with TRBJ1-2, with D unclear. Trimming removed 1 base from V and 6 bases from J, with 7 bases in between. The CDR3 has 12 residues. Germline-derived CDR1 and CDR2 are SGHRS and YFSETQ. CDR3 in amino acids: CASSLYADGYTF. The DNA of the CDR3 is TGCGCCAGCAGCTTGTATGCGGATGGCTACACCTTC. Filled out from reference TRBV5-1 and TRBJ1-2, the complete variable domain reads KAGVTQTPRYLIKTRGQQVTLSCSPISGHRSVSWYQQTPGQGLQFLFEYFSETQRNKGNFPGRFSGRQFSNSRSEMNVSTLELGDSALYLCASSLYADGYTFGSGTRLTVV.

This clonotype showed up many times. The chain joins TRBV28 to TRBJ1-4; 8 bases map to TRBD1. Looked up from germline, CDR1 is MDHEN and CDR2 is SYDVKM. J gave up 10 bases and V 4 bases, and 14 bases lay outside the gene matches. The CDR3 runs 16 residues. CDR3 region: CASSSEPDRTGGKLFF. DNA of the CDR3: TGTGCCAGCAGTTCCGAACCTGACAGAACAGGGGGAAAACTGTTTTTT.

The sample holds a few counts of this clonotype. The chain links TRBV20-1 to TRBJ2-7; TRBD1 agrees at 9 bases. The junction had 6 bases not matched to a gene; V was cut back by 6 bases and J by 3 bases. The CDR3 runs 13 residues. Germline V CDR1 and CDR2: DFQATT, SNEGSKA (reference sequence). The CDR3 loop reads CSADRDRDYEQYF. For the CDR3, the DNA is TGCAGTGCCGACCGGGACAGGGACTACGAGCAGTACTTC.

The rearrangement uses TRBV25-1 and TRBJ2-7; D might be TRBD1 (5 bases). V lost 6 bases and J lost 1, with 7 bases in between. Germline V gives CDR1 MGHDK, CDR2 SYGVNS. The CDR3 runs to 12 residues. The CDR3 DNA follows: TGTGCCAGCAGGGGGCTGTCCTACGAGCAGTACTTC. Its translation: CASRGLSYEQYF.

This clonotype was counted between two and nine times. The chain carries TRBV7-8 and TRBJ1-2, with D tentatively TRBD1 (5 bases). V lost 1 base to trimming and J lost 11 bases, with 14 bases between them. The CDR3 spans 13 residues. From germline, CDR1 is SGHVS and CDR2 FQNEAQ. CDR3: CASSLETGRLYTF. The CDR3 DNA sequence: TGTGCCAGCAGCTTAGAGACGGGGCGCTTGTACACCTTC.

With respect to this clonotype: A much larger clone is a single base away; this may be a read error. The rearrangement uses TRBV30 and TRBJ1-6; D is unclear. Germline V gives CDR1 GTSNPN, CDR2 SVGIG (reference sequence). The CDR3 sequence is 13 residues long. This CDR3 is CVWSSQDNSPLHF. CDR3 bases: TGTGTCTGGTCGTCGCAGGATAATTCACCCCTCCACTTT.

This clonotype was seen a few times. The DNA of the CDR3 is TGCGCCAGCAGCATGGGGGACAGGCAGGCCAATCAGCCCCAGCATTTT. This gives the protein CASSMGDRQANQPQHF. The V gene is TRBV5-1, the J gene TRBJ1-5; 8 positions agree with TRBD1. The CDR3 is 16 amino acids. After removal of 4 bases from V and 3 bases from J, the junction contained 9 bases not matched to a gene. Germline assignment: CDR1 SGHRS and CDR2 YFSETQ.

The V gene is TRBV10-2, the J gene TRBJ2-2; D unresolved. The CDR3 loop spans 11 amino acids. Trimming stripped 6 bases from V and 8 bases from J, with 7 bases between. The germline gives CDR1 WSHSY, CDR2 SAAADI. The CDR3 sequence: CASSPGGELFF. CDR3 coding DNA: TGCGCCAGCAGCCCTGGGGGGGAGCTGTTTTTT.

Many counts were recorded for this clonotype. The rearrangement links TRBV4-2 to TRBJ2-2, with a tentative D call TRBD2 (5 bases). Trimming removed 1 base at V and 3 bases at J, with 9 bases between. In germline, CDR1 is LGHNA, CDR2 YNFKEQ. The CDR3 covers 15 residues. CDR3: CASSQASGDTGELFF. The CDR3 DNA reads as TGTGCCAGCAGCCAAGCCAGCGGAGACACCGGGGAGCTGTTTTTT.

This clonotype showed up just a few times. The chain uses TRBV20-1 and TRBJ1-1; D gene uncertain. The V gene's germline CDR1 is DFQATT and CDR2 SNEGSKA (reference sequence). The CDR3 consists of 13 residues. With 3 bases removed from V and 1 base from J, the gap between germline ends came to 9 bases. The CDR3 nucleotides read TGCAGTGCTAGGCGAGATCCGAACACTGAAGCTTTCTTT. Its translation is CSARRDPNTEAFF.

This chain connects TRBV19 to TRBJ2-7; 7 nucleotides match TRBD1. V lost 7 bases, J lost 6 bases, and 12 bases stayed unmatched. The length of the CDR3 is 14 residues. Germline CDR1 is LNHDA and CDR2 is SQIVND (reference sequence). CDR3 bases: TGTGCCAGTACCAAAGGGACAGCATGGGGCGAGCAGTACTTC. It translates to CASTKGTAWGEQYF.

The V and J genes are TRBV28 and TRBJ1-4; 9 positions agree with TRBD1. The CDR3 sequence is 14 residues long. V shed 10 bases and J 0 bases; nucleotides not matched to a gene: 3. Per germline, CDR1 MDHEN and CDR2 SYDVKM. In DNA, the CDR3 is TGTGCCATCCGGACAGGGGCAACTAATGAAAAACTGTTTTTT. Translated: CAIRTGATNEKLFF.